This record concerns one T cell receptor beta chain sequence. Many counts were recorded for this clonotype. Which antigen it targets is not known. Nothing much larger sits one base from this clone, and base qualities are not available. The CDR3 spans 14 residues, from the cysteine through the phenylalanine. Just the 42-base CDR3 DNA is kept, in frame starting at base 1. CDR1 and CDR2, looked up from the germline V gene, are MNHNS and SASEGT. The germline V and J ends show losses of 2 bases and 5 bases respectively, and no gene match explains 3 bases of the junction. This sample was sequenced with an Illumina HiSeq 2500. Quantitative 5'-RACE with molecular barcodes was the method used to prepare the TCR beta libraries. As for the original processing: Disease-linked TCR variants were identified with a new computational method built on a probabilistic model of VDJ rearrangement. The public reads were reanalyzed by TCRdb: fastp trimming at Q25, MiXCR alignment, in-frame beta chains only. Each entry merges the rows of one CDR3 protein and shows their most common DNA and genes. TCRdb assigned the V and J calls; the authors' analysis was not used. This sample lists around 490,000 distinct CDR3 sequences; roughly 5.3% were detected once. Of the sample, 3% to 4% falls within the top ten clones.

This entry belongs to a study of CD8 T cells in ankylosing spondylitis (dated by TCRdb to between 2016 and 2019). About the study as a whole: The study set out to find disease-linked TCR variants by profiling T cell receptor beta repertoires in ankylosing spondylitis patients and healthy donors. Peripheral blood was sampled, and synovial fluid was additionally collected from ankylosing spondylitis patients. The full study cohort was made up of about 25 ankylosing spondylitis patients and 95 to 130 healthy donors.

The full study reports these points: The disease-linked clones were reported as significantly enriched in matched synovial fluid samples from ankylosing spondylitis patients. Blood from ankylosing spondylitis patients appeared to be characterized by a TCR beta motif made up of several highly homologous amino acid variants. Some TCR beta motif variants had previously been reported in synovial fluid and blood of reactive arthritis patients, which suggested common disease-initiation mechanisms. In peripheral blood, the disease-linked clones were found at relatively low frequencies and had a CD8+ phenotype.

Source material: blood, either unsorted or a sorted T cell fraction (not recorded which). This receptor chain uses TRBV6-1 and TRBJ1-5; TRBD1 matches 7 bases in the middle. This receptor was obtained from a male donor with ankylosing spondylitis. The bases read TGTGCCAGCAGTGAACAGGGGGAGGATCAGCCCCAGCATTTT. Protein translation: CASSEQGEDQPQHF.